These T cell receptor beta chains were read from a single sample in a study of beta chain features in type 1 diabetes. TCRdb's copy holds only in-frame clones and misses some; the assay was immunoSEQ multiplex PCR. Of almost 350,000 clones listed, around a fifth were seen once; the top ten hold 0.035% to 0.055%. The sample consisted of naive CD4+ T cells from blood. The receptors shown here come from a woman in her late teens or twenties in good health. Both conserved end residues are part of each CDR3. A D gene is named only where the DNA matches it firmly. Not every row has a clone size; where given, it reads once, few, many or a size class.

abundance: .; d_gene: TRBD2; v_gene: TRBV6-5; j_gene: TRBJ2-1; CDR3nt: TGTGCCAGCAGACCCCTAGCGGGGCTAGCTGTCGGGCAGTTCTTC; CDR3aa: CASRPLAGLAVGQFF
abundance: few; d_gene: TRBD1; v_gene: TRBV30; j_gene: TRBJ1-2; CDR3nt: TGTGCCTGGTCGACAGGGAGGTCTAACTATGGCTACACCTTC; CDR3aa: CAWSTGRSNYGYTF
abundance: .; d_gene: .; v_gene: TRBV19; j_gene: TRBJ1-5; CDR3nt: TGTGCCACCAGACAGGCTTTTTGGAGCAATCAGCCCCAGCATTTT; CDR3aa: CATRQAFWSNQPQHF
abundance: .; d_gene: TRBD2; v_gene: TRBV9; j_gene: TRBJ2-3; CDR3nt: TGTGCCAGCAGCGTATCGGGGCGGGGGACGACAGATACGCAGTATTTT; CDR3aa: CASSVSGRGTTDTQYF
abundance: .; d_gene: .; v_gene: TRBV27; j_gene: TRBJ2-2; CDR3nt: TGTGCCAGCAGTTTAATGCGGTGGACGAACACCGGGGAGCTGTTTTTT; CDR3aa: CASSLMRWTNTGELFF
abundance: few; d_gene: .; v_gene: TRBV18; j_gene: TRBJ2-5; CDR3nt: TGTGCCAGCTCAATCGGGATTCTACAAGAGACCCAGTACTTC; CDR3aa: CASSIGILQETQYF
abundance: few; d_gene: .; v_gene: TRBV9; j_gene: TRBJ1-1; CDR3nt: TGTGCCAGCAGCGCCTATATGAACACTGAAGCTTTCTTT; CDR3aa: CASSAYMNTEAFF
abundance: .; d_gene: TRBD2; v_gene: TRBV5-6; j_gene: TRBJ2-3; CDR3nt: TGTGCCAGCAGCTTGCGAGCGGGGGGATCTTCCACAGATACGCAGTATTTT; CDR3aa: CASSLRAGGSSTDTQYF
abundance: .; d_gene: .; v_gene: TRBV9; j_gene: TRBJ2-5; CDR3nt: TGTGCCAGCGCCCCGACAGTGTACCAAGAGACCCAGTACTTC; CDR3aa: CASAPTVYQETQYF
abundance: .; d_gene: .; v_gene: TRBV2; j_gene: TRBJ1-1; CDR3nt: TGTGCCAGCAGTGAGGGGGGGCTCAGTGAAGCTTTCTTT; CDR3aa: CASSEGGLSEAFF
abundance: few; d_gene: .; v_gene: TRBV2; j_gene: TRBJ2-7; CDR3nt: TGTGCCAGCAGTGAGGCGAGGCGGAAGGCTTACGAGCAGTACTTC; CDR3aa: CASSEARRKAYEQYF
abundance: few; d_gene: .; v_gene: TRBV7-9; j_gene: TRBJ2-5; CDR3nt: TGTGCCAGCAGCTTAGGGCCTCAGGGAGAGACCCAGTACTTC; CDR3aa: CASSLGPQGETQYF
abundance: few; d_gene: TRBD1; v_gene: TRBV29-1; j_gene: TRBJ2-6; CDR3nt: TGCAGCGTTGGGACAGGGGGCTCTGGGGCCAACGTCCTGACTTTC; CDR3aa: CSVGTGGSGANVLTF
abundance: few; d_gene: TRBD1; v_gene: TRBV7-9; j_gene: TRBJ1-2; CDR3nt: TGTGCCAGCAGCTTAACGACAGGGAGAGATGGCTACACCTTC; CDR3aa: CASSLTTGRDGYTF
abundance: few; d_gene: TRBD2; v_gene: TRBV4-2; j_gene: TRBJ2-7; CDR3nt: TGTGCCAGCAGCCAAGAAGAGCGGGGCTACGAGCAGTACTTC; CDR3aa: CASSQEERGYEQYF
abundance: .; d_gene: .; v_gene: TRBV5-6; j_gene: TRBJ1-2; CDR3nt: TGTGCCAGCAGCGCGCCTCGGTCAGGGGATCCCTATGGCTACACCTTC; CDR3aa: CASSAPRSGDPYGYTF
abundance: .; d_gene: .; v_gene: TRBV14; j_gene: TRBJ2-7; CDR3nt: TGTGCCAGCAGCCTCACAGGACCCTACGAGCAGTACTTC; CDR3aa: CASSLTGPYEQYF
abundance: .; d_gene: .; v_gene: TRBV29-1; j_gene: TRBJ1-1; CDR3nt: TGCAGCTTTACCCCGCAGGGGAACGGGAACACTGAAGCTTTCTTT; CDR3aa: CSFTPQGNGNTEAFF
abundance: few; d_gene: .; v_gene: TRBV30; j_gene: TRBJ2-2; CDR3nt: TGTGCCTGGAGTGTACTGACGGGAAGGAACACCGGGGAGCTGTTTTTT; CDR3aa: CAWSVLTGRNTGELFF
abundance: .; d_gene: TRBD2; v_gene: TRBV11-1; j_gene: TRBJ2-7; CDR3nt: TGTGCCAGCAGCTTACTAGCGGGGGGCTACGAGCAGTACTTC; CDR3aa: CASSLLAGGYEQYF
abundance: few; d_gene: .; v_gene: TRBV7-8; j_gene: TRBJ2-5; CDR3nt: TGTGCCAGCAGCTTAGCGCGAGTAGGAGGACAAGAGACCCAGTACTTC; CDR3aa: CASSLARVGGQETQYF
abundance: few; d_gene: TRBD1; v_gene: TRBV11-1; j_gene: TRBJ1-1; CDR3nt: TGTGCCAGCAGCTTACCGGGACAGGGATCGAACACTGAAGCTTTCTTT; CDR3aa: CASSLPGQGSNTEAFF
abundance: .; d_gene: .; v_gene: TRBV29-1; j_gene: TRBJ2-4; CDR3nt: TGCAGCGTTCGACAGTTTACCGAAAACATTCAGTACTTC; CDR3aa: CSVRQFTENIQYF
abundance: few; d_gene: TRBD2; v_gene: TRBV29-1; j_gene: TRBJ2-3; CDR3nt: TGCAGCGTTGAAGCTAGCGGGGGGACTAGCACAGATACGCAGTATTTT; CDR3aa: CSVEASGGTSTDTQYF
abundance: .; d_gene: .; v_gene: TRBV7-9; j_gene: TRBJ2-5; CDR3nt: TGTGCCAGCAGCCTTCAGATTCAAGAGACCCAGTACTTC; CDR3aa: CASSLQIQETQYF
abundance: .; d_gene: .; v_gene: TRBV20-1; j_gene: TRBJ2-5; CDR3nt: TGCAGTGCTAGAGTAGAGGAGACCCAGTACTTC; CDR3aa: CSARVEETQYF
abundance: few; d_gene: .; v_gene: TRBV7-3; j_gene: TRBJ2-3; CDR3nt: TGTGCCAGCAGTCCTAGACTAGGAGGAGATACGCAGTATTTT; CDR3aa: CASSPRLGGDTQYF
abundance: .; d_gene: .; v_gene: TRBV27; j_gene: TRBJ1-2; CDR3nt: TGTGCCAGCTGCGTCTATGGCTACACCTTC; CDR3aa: CASCVYGYTF
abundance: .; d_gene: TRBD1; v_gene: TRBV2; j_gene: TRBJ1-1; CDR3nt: TGTGCCGCCGACAGGGGTAACACTGAAGCTTTCTTT; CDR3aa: CAADRGNTEAFF
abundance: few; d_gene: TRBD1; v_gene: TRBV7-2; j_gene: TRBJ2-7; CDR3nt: TGTGCCAGCAGCAGATCGGGACAGACCTACGAGCAGTACTTC; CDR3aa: CASSRSGQTYEQYF
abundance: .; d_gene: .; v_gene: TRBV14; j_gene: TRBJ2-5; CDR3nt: TGTGCCAGCAGCCAGGGACATCTTGGGTCCCAAGAGACCCAGTACTTC; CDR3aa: CASSQGHLGSQETQYF
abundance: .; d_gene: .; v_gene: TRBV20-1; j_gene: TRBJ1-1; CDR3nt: TGCAGTGCTATGGCCAGGGCTGAAGCTTTCTTT; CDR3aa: CSAMARAEAFF
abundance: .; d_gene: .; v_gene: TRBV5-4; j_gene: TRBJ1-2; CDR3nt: TGTGCCAGCAGCTTGATGGGGGGAGATGGTAGCTATGGCTACACCTTC; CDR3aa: CASSLMGGDGSYGYTF
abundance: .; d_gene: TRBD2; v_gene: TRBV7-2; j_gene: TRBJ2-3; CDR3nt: TGTGCCAGCAGTCCCTTAGCGGGGGCGGGGGATACGCAGTATTTT; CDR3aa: CASSPLAGAGDTQYF
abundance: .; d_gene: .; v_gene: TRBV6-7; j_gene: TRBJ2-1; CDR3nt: TGTGCCAGCAGTTACTCGGCAGGAATCTACAATGAGCAGTTCTTC; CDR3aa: CASSYSAGIYNEQFF
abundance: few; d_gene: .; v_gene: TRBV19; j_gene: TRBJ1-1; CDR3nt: TGTGCCAGTAGTGACACAGGGCTGGGGCGCACTGAAGCTTTCTTT; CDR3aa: CASSDTGLGRTEAFF
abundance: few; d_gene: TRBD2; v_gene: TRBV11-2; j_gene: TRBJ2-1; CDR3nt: TGTGCCAGCAGGCATACTAGCGGGAGAACCTACAATGAGCAGTTCTTC; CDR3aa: CASRHTSGRTYNEQFF
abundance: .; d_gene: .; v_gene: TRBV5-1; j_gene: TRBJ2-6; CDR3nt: TGCGCCAGCAGCGAGCAGGCTGGGGCCAACGTCCTGACTTTC; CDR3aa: CASSEQAGANVLTF
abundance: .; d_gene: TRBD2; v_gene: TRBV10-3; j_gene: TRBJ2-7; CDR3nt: TGTGCCATCAGGGGGACTAGCGGGAGATCCCACGAGCAGTACTTC; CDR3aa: CAIRGTSGRSHEQYF
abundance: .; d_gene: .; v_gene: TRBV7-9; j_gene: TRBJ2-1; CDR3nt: TGTGCCAGCAGCTTAGGCCAGGGTGCCTACAATGAGCAGTTCTTC; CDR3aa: CASSLGQGAYNEQFF
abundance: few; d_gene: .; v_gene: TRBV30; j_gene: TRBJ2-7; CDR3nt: TGTGCCTGGGCCCGGGACTTCTACGAGCAGTACTTC; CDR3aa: CAWARDFYEQYF